This T cell receptor (beta chain) derives from a study of cytomegalovirus exposure and HLA in healthy donors. Study conclusions and caveats: Immune exposure information available was restricted to CMV serostatus.

This clone occurred a few times. Its specificity is unknown. PCR employed 60 Vbeta and 13 Jbeta primers. The assay was immunoSEQ multiplex PCR, and TCRdb's table has in-frame clones only and misses some. There are under 150,000 clones in the sample; over 65% occur only once, and more than 0.95% lies in the top ten. The V gene's germline CDR1 is SGHTA and CDR2 FQGNSA. This CDR3 has 16 residues. Unmatched junction bases numbered 7, after V lost 5 bases and J lost 2 bases. This chain uses TRBV7-2 with TRBJ2-5, with 11 bases fitting TRBD2. This clonotype was sampled from a man aged 50-60 years in good health and CMV-seronegative. The sequencing sample was made of PBMCs. CDR3 DNA: TGTGCCAGCAGCCTCTCAGGGACTAGCGGACAAGAGACCCAGTACTTC. This encodes CASSLSGTSGQETQYF.